This is a list of T cell receptor beta chains from one sample in a study of CD8+CD57+ T cells in acquired aplastic anemia. MiXCR was run by TCRdb on the reads, yielding one entry per CDR3 protein. Among around 430,000 distinct CDR3 sequences listed, around 32% were seen once. The sequenced material came from sorted CD4+, CD8+, or CD8+CD57+ T cells (not recorded which) from PBMCs. The receptors come from a human donor with aplastic anemia. CDR3s include the opening cysteine and the closing phenylalanine or tryptophan. The order of the fields is D gene, clone size, J gene, V gene, CDR3 protein, CDR3 DNA. The D gene is left open where the match is weak. The size field is filled for only some rows; it gives once, few, many or a size class.

.,many,TRBJ2-7,TRBV5-1,CASSLTGLTYEQYF,TGCGCCAGCAGCTTGACAGGACTTACCTACGAGCAGTACTTC
.,many,TRBJ2-6,TRBV29-1,CSAAYGANVLTF,TGCAGCGCTGCCTACGGGGCCAACGTCCTGACTTTC
.,.,TRBJ2-3,TRBV9,CASSTSSSSTDTQYF,TGTGCCAGCAGCACAAGCAGTTCTAGCACAGATACGCAGTATTTT
.,few,TRBJ2-3,TRBV29-1,CSVGGQSSTDTQYF,TGCAGCGTTGGGGGGCAGTCTAGCACAGATACGCAGTATTTT
TRBD1,.,TRBJ2-7,TRBV15,CATSTPGTAYSYEQYF,TGTGCCACCAGCACCCCGGGGACAGCTTACTCCTACGAGCAGTACTTC
.,few,TRBJ2-2,TRBV7-6,CASSLGSSPTNTGELFF,TGTGCCAGCAGCTTAGGAAGTAGCCCAACAAACACCGGGGAGCTGTTTTTT
.,many,TRBJ1-6,TRBV11-2,CASSLQRNNSPLHF,TGTGCCAGCAGCTTACAACGGAATAATTCACCCCTCCACTTT
.,few,TRBJ2-1,TRBV19,CASSITQGSYNEQFF,TGTGCCAGTAGCATCACCCAGGGATCCTACAATGAGCAGTTCTTC
TRBD1,many,TRBJ1-1,TRBV19,CASITGAGTEAFF,TGTGCCAGTATTACAGGGGCAGGCACTGAAGCTTTCTTT
.,many,TRBJ1-2,TRBV7-2,CASSLPEGGYTF,TGTGCCAGCAGCTTACCCGAGGGCGGCTACACCTTC
TRBD1,once,TRBJ2-7,TRBV19,CASTRGQGGEQYF,TGTGCCAGTACCAGGGGACAGGGCGGCGAGCAGTACTTC
.,.,TRBJ2-2,TRBV10-3,CAIKQELVSGELFF,TGTGCCATAAAACAGGAGTTGGTTTCCGGGGAGCTGTTTTTT
.,many,TRBJ1-4,TRBV19,CASRGGGREKLFF,TGTGCCAGTAGGGGCGGGGGACGTGAAAAACTGTTTTTT
TRBD2,many,TRBJ2-7,TRBV5-1,CASSLASGLSGRGTYEQYF,TGCGCCAGCAGCTTGGCCTCGGGTCTTAGCGGGAGAGGGACCTACGAGCAGTACTTC
.,many,TRBJ2-5,TRBV24-1,CATSGESRVETQYF,TGTGCCACCAGTGGAGAGTCCAGGGTTGAGACCCAGTACTTC
TRBD2,few,TRBJ2-7,TRBV5-5,CASSWEGLAEQYF,TGTGCCAGCAGCTGGGAGGGCTTGGCCGAGCAGTACTTC
TRBD1,many,TRBJ2-7,TRBV20-1,CSANFRTGTYEQYF,TGCAGTGCTAATTTCAGGACAGGCACCTACGAGCAGTACTTC
.,few,TRBJ2-3,TRBV12-3/TRBV12-4,CASSLVGDGTDTQYF,TGTGCCAGCAGTTTAGTTGGGGACGGCACAGATACGCAGTATTTT
.,few,TRBJ1-1,TRBV5-4,CASSSTRQTELPF,TGTGCCAGCAGCTCAACTCGGCAAACGGAACTTCCCTTT
TRBD1,once,TRBJ1-2,TRBV29-1,CSVGQGGSHGYTF,TGCAGCGTTGGACAGGGAGGTAGCCATGGCTACACCTTC
.,many,TRBJ1-2,TRBV7-9,CASSIGQHYGYTF,TGTGCCAGCAGCATAGGACAGCACTATGGCTACACCTTC
.,.,TRBJ1-1,TRBV6-1,CASRPTDVAEAFF,TGTGCCAGCAGACCCACTGATGTGGCTGAAGCTTTCTTT
TRBD2,many,TRBJ2-1,TRBV24-1,CATSDVSGTSGRNEQFF,TGTGCCACCAGTGATGTATCCGGGACTAGCGGGAGAAATGAGCAGTTCTTC